These 19 T cell receptor beta chains share one sample of origin, sequenced in a study of T cell responses to AZD1222 COVID-19 vaccine. Here immunoSEQ multiplex PCR was the method, and the copy in TCRdb shows in-frame clones only, minus some. The table lists some 140,000 clones, 85% to 95% of them singletons. Sequences were derived from peripheral blood, sampled 28 days after the second AZD1222 dose. Receptors originate from an adult who received the AZD1222 COVID-19 vaccine.

This chain joins TRBV19 and TRBJ2-1; D is possibly TRBD2 (6 bases). V lost 3 bases and J 9 bases, leaving 12 bases between the germline ends. The CDR3 consists of 13 residues. Germline V CDR1 and CDR2: LNHDA, SQIVND (reference sequence). DNA for the CDR3: TGTGCCAGTAGTATTGGAGGGTTCGGTGAGCAGTTCTTC. Protein: CASSIGGFGEQFF.

This chain joins TRBV5-3 and TRBJ2-3, with 9 bases aligning to TRBD1. TRBV5-3 is flagged as an ORF with uncertain function. V lost 1 base and J lost 2; bases outside the gene matches: 17. The length of the CDR3 is 20 residues. Here the CDR3 reads CARSLKGTGTRPPYTDTQYF. The CDR3 DNA sequence: TGTGCCAGAAGCTTGAAGGGGACAGGGACCAGACCCCCTTACACAGATACGCAGTATTTT.

The chain joins TRBV6-5 to TRBJ1-6, with D possibly being TRBD1 (5 bases). V dropped 11 bases and J dropped 8 bases, with 19 bases sitting between them. This CDR3 contains 14 residues. CDR1 MNHEY and CDR2 SVGAGI come from the germline V gene. CDR3 DNA sequence: TGTGCCGAACAGGAGGGGCCCATAGATTCACCCCTCCACTTT. Translating it yields CAEQEGPIDSPLHF.

The J gene is TRBJ1-1, the V gene TRBV29-1; D ambiguous. Trimming pared 3 bases from V and 2 bases from J, leaving 7 bases between. CDR3 size: 12 residues. Per germline, CDR1 SQVTM and CDR2 ANQGSEA. CDR3 in amino acids: CSVDTDNTEAFF. The DNA of the CDR3 is TGCAGCGTTGACACAGATAACACTGAAGCTTTCTTT.

The chain combines TRBV2 with TRBJ2-7; TRBD2 is a possible D gene (5 bases). CDR3 length equals 13 residues. The germline CDR1 and CDR2 sequences are SNHLY and FYNNEI. V was clipped by 6 bases and J by 3 bases, with 12 bases between them. The CDR3 DNA is TGTGCCAGCAGCGCCGGGATTATCTACGAGCAGTACTTC. Residues: CASSAGIIYEQYF.

CDR3 region: CAWSVGVSGNTIYF. CDR3 nucleotide sequence: TGTGCCTGGAGTGTAGGGGTTTCTGGAAACACCATATATTTT. The genes are TRBV30 and TRBJ1-3, with D maybe TRBD1 (5 bases). CDR3 length: 14 residues. The V end was cut by 0 bases, the J end by 1 base, with 7 bases between. Germline V gene sequence: CDR1 GTSNPN, CDR2 SVGIG (reference sequence).

The rearrangement joins TRBV16 to TRBJ1-1; D is unresolved. Per germline, CDR1 KGHSY and CDR2 FQNENV. CDR3 size: 13 residues. The V end lost 2 bases, the J end lost 1 base, and 5 bases lay between the germline ends. CDR3: CASSQSGNTEAFF. The CDR3 DNA sequence: TGTGCCAGCAGCCAAAGCGGGAACACTGAAGCTTTCTTT.

This clone was seen more than once but under ten times. The chain links TRBV6-5 to TRBJ2-5; D is unclear. The CDR3 spans 12 residues. Germline CDR1 is MNHEY and CDR2 is SVGAGI. V gave up 2 bases and J gave up 4 bases, with 5 bases separating them. CDR3 DNA sequence: TGTGCCAGCAGTTACCCAGGAGAGACCCAGTACTTC. Its translation is CASSYPGETQYF.

The rearrangement uses TRBV15 and TRBJ2-1; D uncertain. This CDR3 comprises 13 residues. Germline CDR1 is LNHNV and CDR2 is YYDKDF (reference sequence). The V end lost 0 bases, the J end lost 7 bases, and 7 bases lay between the germline ends. The CDR3 nucleotides are TGTGCCACCAGCAGAGAACGTTTAAATGAGCAGTTCTTC. It is translated as CATSRERLNEQFF. Based on the CDR3 plus reference TRBV15 and TRBJ2-1, the full variable domain is DAMVIQNPRYQVTQFGKPVTLSCSQTLNHNVMYWYQQKSSQAPKLLFHYYDKDFNNEADTPDNFQSRRPNTSFCFLDIRSPGLGDTAMYLCATSRERLNEQFFGPGTRLTVL.

The chain couples TRBV10-1 to TRBJ1-4, with D perhaps matching TRBD1 (5 bases). This CDR3 spans 13 amino acids. Trimming removed 6 bases at V and 8 bases at J, with 13 bases between. The germline V gene has CDR1 WNHNN and CDR2 SYGVQD (reference sequence). CDR3 in amino acids: CASRRRRGEKLFF. The DNA of the CDR3 is TGCGCCAGCAGAAGGAGGCGGGGGGAAAAACTGTTTTTT.

The chain carries TRBV12-5 and TRBJ2-5; either TRBD1 or TRBD2 may supply D (6 bases each). This CDR3 is built from 16 residues. Trimming cost V 5 bases and J 0 bases, with 16 bases left between them. Looked up from germline, CDR1 is LGHNT and CDR2 is FRNRAP. CDR3 nucleotide sequence: TGTGCTAGTGGTGCGCGGGACACCCCGTACCAAGAGACCCAGTACTTC. It yields the protein CASGARDTPYQETQYF.

The rearrangement joins TRBV5-1 to TRBJ2-1; unclear D gene. This CDR3 has 11 residues. Germline V lookup: CDR1 SGHRS, CDR2 YFSETQ. Deletions cut 0 bases from V and 12 bases from J, with 7 bases between. Here the CDR3 reads CASSLEVVQFF. The CDR3 nucleotides read TGCGCCAGCAGCTTGGAAGTGGTGCAGTTCTTC.

CDR3 residues: CASSQSSGNTIYF. The DNA of the CDR3 is TGCGCCAGCAGCCAGAGCTCTGGAAACACCATATATTTT. This chain connects TRBV5-1 to TRBJ1-3; D remains ambiguous. Germline V gene data show CDR1 as SGHRS and CDR2 as YFSETQ. This CDR3 contains 13 residues. V lost 4 bases, J lost 0 bases, and 5 bases lay in between.

Here the CDR3 DNA reads TGTGCCACCAACGAGGGGGGTGAAGCTTTCTTT. This encodes CATNEGGEAFF. This chain links TRBV10-3 with TRBJ1-1; possibly TRBD1 for D (6 bases). V lost 10 bases, J lost 7 bases, and 13 bases lay in between. The germline V gene has CDR1 ENHRY and CDR2 SYGVKD. The CDR3 length is 11 residues.

The chain couples TRBV29-1 to TRBJ2-1; perhaps TRBD2 as D (5 bases). The CDR3 is made up of 14 amino acids. Trimming pared 6 bases from V and 7 bases from J, leaving 19 bases between. Germline V lookup: CDR1 SQVTM, CDR2 ANQGSEA. The CDR3 loop is CSVPKGGSWNEQFF. Written as DNA, the CDR3 is TGCAGCGTCCCTAAAGGAGGTAGCTGGAATGAGCAGTTCTTC.

Of note for this clone: The same CDR3 arises from other DNA sequences in this sample as well. V is TRBV6-5 and J is TRBJ2-2, with 8 bases aligning to TRBD1. The ends lost 6 bases at V and 6 bases at J; junction bases unmatched: 3. Germline assignment: CDR1 MNHEY and CDR2 SVGAGI. The CDR3 extends over 13 amino acids. The DNA of the CDR3 is TGTGCCAGCAGCCAACAGGGGGCCGGGGAGCTGTTTTTT. This translates into CASSQQGAGELFF.

The chain joins TRBV6-5 to TRBJ1-5; TRBD1 matches at 7 bases. From germline, CDR1 is MNHEY and CDR2 SVGAGI. The CDR3 runs to 14 residues. Trimming took 6 bases from V and 5 from J; bases not matched to a gene: 7. This CDR3 reads CASRRQGFHQPQHF. CDR3 bases: TGTGCCAGCAGGAGACAGGGCTTTCATCAGCCCCAGCATTTT.

The rearrangement joins TRBV6-5 to TRBJ2-2; the D is unclear. From germline, CDR1 is MNHEY and CDR2 SVGAGI. The ends were cut back, 0 bases at V and 5 bases at J, with 7 bases in the middle. The CDR3 is 14 residues long. The CDR3 spells CASSYSGNTGELFF. The CDR3 coding sequence is TGTGCCAGCAGTTACTCGGGTAATACCGGGGAGCTGTTTTTT.

The CDR3 DNA is TGTGCCATCAGTGGAGGGCAGGGGGATTCACCCCTCCACTTT. Its translation: CAISGGQGDSPLHF. V and J are TRBV10-3 and TRBJ1-6, with TRBD1 matching over 7 bases. V trimming: 4 bases; J trimming: 8 bases; junction bases outside the gene matches: 5. The germline V gene encodes CDR1 ENHRY and CDR2 SYGVKD. The CDR3 is made up of 14 amino acids.